The 21 T cell receptor beta chains below all came from one sample that was sequenced in a study of blood T cell repertoires in COVID-19. TCRdb keeps only in-frame clones here, not all; method: immunoSEQ multiplex PCR. Of some 97,000 clones listed, 90% are singletons. The material sequenced was peripheral blood. The origin of the receptors is a man in his sixties with acute or convalescent COVID-19.

This sequence joins TRBV7-2 and TRBJ1-2; D call uncertain. This CDR3 contains 14 residues. The V gene lost 1 base and the J gene lost 5 bases, with 11 bases spanning the gap. Germline CDR1 SGHTA, CDR2 FQGNSA. CDR3 residues: CASSLDHGFYGYTF. Written as DNA, the CDR3 is TGTGCCAGCAGCTTAGACCACGGTTTTTATGGCTACACCTTC. The whole variable domain, remainder taken from reference TRBV7-2 and TRBJ1-2, is GAGVSQSPSNKVTEKGKDVELRCDPISGHTALYWYRQSLGQGLEFLIYFQGNSAPDKSGLPSDRFSAERTGGSVSTLTIQRTQQEDSAVYLCASSLDHGFYGYTFGSGTRLTVV.

The chain joins TRBV29-1 to TRBJ2-7; TRBD1 might be the D (5 bases). Germline assignment: CDR1 SQVTM and CDR2 ANQGSEA. Trimming cost V 4 bases and J 0 bases, with 10 bases left between them. The CDR3 has 13 residues. CDR3 sequence (DNA): TGCAGCGTTGGGACAAGAAGCTCCTACGAGCAGTACTTC. It encodes CSVGTRSSYEQYF.

The V gene is TRBV3-1 (or the pseudogene TRBV3-2), the J gene TRBJ1-3; a possible D gene is TRBD1 (6 bases). This CDR3 comprises 16 residues. V lost 4 bases to trimming and J lost 4 bases, with 17 bases between them. Germline V CDR1 and CDR2: LGHDT, YNNKEL (reference sequence). Here the CDR3 DNA reads TGTGCCAGCAGCCCCTATCTGGGACAACTAGGAAACACCATATATTTT. The encoded protein is CASSPYLGQLGNTIYF.

The rearrangement uses TRBV5-4 and TRBJ1-3, with a weak D call TRBD1 (6 bases). The CDR3 contains 14 residues. Germline V gene lookup returns CDR1 SGHNT and CDR2 YYREEE (reference sequence). V lost 5 bases and J lost 1, with 10 bases in between. The DNA for the CDR3 is TGTGCCAGCAGGCCACAGGGTTCTGGAAACACCATATATTTT. Its protein is CASRPQGSGNTIYF.

The table lists this clone with a count of one. The rearrangement joins TRBV6-5 to TRBJ1-3, with D hard to call. Between the trimmed V and J ends, which lost 0 bases and 0 bases, there was a span of 9 bases. The CDR3 spans 16 residues. CDR1 and CDR2 from the germline V gene are MNHEY and SVGAGI. CDR3 sequence: CASSYSIAGSGNTIYF. The CDR3 DNA follows: TGTGCCAGCAGTTACTCGATTGCGGGCTCTGGAAACACCATATATTTT.

This rearrangement joins TRBV20-1 to TRBJ1-1, with 7 bases that match TRBD1. This CDR3 has 11 amino acids. Germline assignment: CDR1 DFQATT and CDR2 SNEGSKA (reference sequence). Trimming removed 8 bases from V and 8 bases from J; junction bases left unmatched: 8. The CDR3 sequence is CSSRQGFEAFF. The CDR3 DNA reads as TGCAGTTCCCGACAGGGTTTCGAAGCTTTCTTT.

This clone was observed a handful of times. This rearrangement joins TRBV21-1 to TRBJ2-7; the D call in the table, TRBD1, was not verified against the DNA. TRBV21-1 is a known pseudogene. The CDR3 is 13 residues long. DNA for the CDR3: TGTGCCAGCAGCCGGGACAGAATCTACGAGCAGTACGTC. This sequence encodes CASSRDRIYEQYV.

In nucleotides, the CDR3 is TGCAGCGTTGATCGACAGGGACTCTTTGAAGCTTTCTTT. As protein: CSVDRQGLFEAFF. The V gene is TRBV29-1, the J gene TRBJ1-1, with 7 nucleotides matching TRBD1. This CDR3 comprises 13 residues. V was clipped by 3 bases and J by 7 bases; unmatched bases: 8. Germline CDR1 and CDR2: SQVTM and ANQGSEA.

This clone was seen at least ten times. The chain links TRBV3-1 (or the pseudogene TRBV3-2) to TRBJ2-1, with 10 positions matching TRBD2. V trimming: 2 bases; J trimming: 9 bases; junction bases outside the gene matches: 13. Germline V gene sequence: CDR1 LGHDT, CDR2 YNNKEL (reference sequence). The CDR3 has 17 residues. CDR3: CASSQLHLAGVQGEQFF. The CDR3 region has the DNA TGTGCCAGCAGCCAACTTCATCTAGCGGGGGTACAGGGTGAGCAGTTCTTC.

The table lists this clone with a count of one. The chain is built from TRBV28 and TRBJ2-7; D uncertain. This CDR3 has 12 residues. Germline loops: CDR1 MDHEN, CDR2 SYDVKM. V was pared by 5 bases and J by 3 bases, with 8 bases between. CDR3 DNA: TGTGCCAGCAGTCCAAAACACTACGAGCAGTACTTC. Protein product: CASSPKHYEQYF. The full variable domain, with the rest looked up from reference TRBV28 and TRBJ2-7, is DVKVTQSSRYLVKRTGEKVFLECVQDMDHENMFWYRQDPGLGLRLIYFSYDVKMKEKGDIPEGYSVSREKKERFSLILESASTNQTSMYLCASSPKHYEQYFGPGTRLTVT.

The chain joins TRBV19 to TRBJ1-2, with D maybe TRBD1 (6 bases). The ends were cut back, 6 bases at V and 4 bases at J, with 15 bases in the middle. Germline CDR1 LNHDA, CDR2 SQIVND (reference sequence). The CDR3 is 14 amino acids. DNA for the CDR3: TGTGCCAGTAGCTCCAGGGGCCTTCCCTATGGCTACACCTTC. This sequence encodes CASSSRGLPYGYTF.

The chain combines TRBV7-9 with TRBJ1-4; D is ambiguous. The CDR3 runs 14 residues. CDR1 and CDR2 from the germline V gene are SEHNR and FQNEAQ (reference sequence). The V end lost 5 bases, the J end lost 12 bases, and 19 bases lay between the germline ends. DNA of the CDR3: TGTGCCAGCAGCCCCGCGGGGAGGGAGAGCGAACTGTTTTTT. Translated, it gives CASSPAGRESELFF.

This chain uses TRBV19 with TRBJ1-5, with D tentatively TRBD1 (5 bases). The CDR3 length is 18 residues. Germline lookup yields CDR1 LNHDA and CDR2 SQIVND (reference sequence). V shed 3 bases and J shed 0 bases, with 18 bases lying between them. CDR3 amino acids: CASSIGTGREISNQPQHF. Here the CDR3 DNA reads TGTGCCAGTAGTATCGGAACAGGAAGAGAGATTAGCAATCAGCCCCAGCATTTT.

The rearrangement joins TRBV19 to TRBJ1-1; the D gene is possibly TRBD1 (5 bases). The V end was cut by 7 bases, the J end by 3 bases, with 15 bases between. The CDR3 is 14 amino acids. The germline V gene has CDR1 LNHDA and CDR2 SQIVND (reference sequence). The CDR3 loop is CASTPGDRYTEAFF. CDR3 coding DNA: TGTGCCAGTACCCCGGGGGACCGTTACACTGAAGCTTTCTTT. The full variable domain, its missing parts supplied by reference TRBV19 and TRBJ1-1, is DGGITQSPKYLFRKEGQNVTLSCEQNLNHDAMYWYRQDPGQGLRLIYYSQIVNDFQKGDIAEGYSVSREKKESFPLTVTSAQKNPTAFYLCASTPGDRYTEAFFGQGTRLTVV.

V usage is TRBV27 and J usage is TRBJ1-4; D gene unclear. This CDR3 is 18 amino acids long. Germline CDR1 is MNHEY and CDR2 is SMNVEV (reference sequence). Trimming removed 1 base at V and 0 bases at J, with 15 bases between. The CDR3 DNA reads as TGTGCCAGCAGTTTATTCGGAGACGGGAAAACAACTAATGAAAAACTGTTTTTT. It encodes CASSLFGDGKTTNEKLFF.

This chain links TRBV10-3 with TRBJ1-1; perhaps TRBD1 as D (6 bases). Trimming cost V 7 bases and J 0 bases, with 12 bases left between them. The germline V gene has CDR1 ENHRY and CDR2 SYGVKD. This CDR3 is 14 amino acids long. Written as DNA, the CDR3 is TGTGCCATCACGAGGGGGGGTATGAACACTGAAGCTTTCTTT. Amino acid sequence: CAITRGGMNTEAFF.

This clone was seen a few times. The chain carries TRBV3-1 (or the pseudogene TRBV3-2) and TRBJ1-5, with TRBD1 identical over 7 bases. The V gene's germline CDR1 is LGHDT and CDR2 YNNKEL (reference sequence). The ends lost 5 bases at V and 0 bases at J; junction bases unmatched: 13. The length of the CDR3 is 18 residues. The CDR3, as DNA: TGTGCCAGCAGCGGACGGTCGGCAGGGGGGAATAGCAATCAGCCCCAGCATTTT. Protein: CASSGRSAGGNSNQPQHF.

Only one count was recorded for this clone. V usage is TRBV5-5 and J usage is TRBJ2-7; possibly TRBD2 for D (5 bases). Per the germline V gene, CDR1 is SGHKS and CDR2 is YYEKEE (reference sequence). The CDR3 length is 13 residues. Trimming removed 3 bases at V and 6 bases at J, with 13 bases between. CDR3 DNA sequence: TGTGCCAGCAGCTCTCTTCCGGGGTCCGAGCAGTACTTC. It yields the protein CASSSLPGSEQYF.

This clone was picked up one time. V and J are TRBV6-5 and TRBJ1-2; D not resolved. The ends were cut back, 5 bases at V and 4 bases at J, with 11 bases in the middle. The CDR3 is made up of 13 amino acids. CDR1 is MNHEY, CDR2 SVGAGI, per germline. CDR3 protein: CASSPISVYGYTF. CDR3 bases: TGTGCCAGCAGTCCGATCAGCGTCTATGGCTACACCTTC.

The V call is TRBV5-1, the J call TRBJ2-5, with 8 nucleotides matching TRBD1. Germline assignment: CDR1 SGHRS and CDR2 YFSETQ. J gave up 5 bases and V 3 bases, and 9 bases lay outside the gene matches. The CDR3 has 15 residues. Written as DNA, the CDR3 is TGCGCCAGCAGCTCTTCACAGGGGGTCGAGGAGACCCAGTACTTC. Translated: CASSSSQGVEETQYF.

The J gene is TRBJ2-1, the V gene TRBV11-2; possibly TRBD1 for D (5 bases). Trimming removed 0 bases at V and 5 bases at J, with 8 bases between. Germline CDR1 and CDR2: SGHAT and FQNNGV. This CDR3 region has 14 residues. CDR3 DNA sequence: TGTGCCAGCAGCTTAGAGGACATAAACAATGAGCAGTTCTTC. Translated: CASSLEDINNEQFF.